The 27 T cell receptor beta chains given below trace back to one sample, sequenced in a study of blood T cell repertoires in COVID-19. The protocol was immunoSEQ multiplex PCR, while the TCRdb copy is restricted to in-frame clones and leaves out a portion. This table holds roughly 350,000 clones, about 92% found once. Sequencing input: PBMCs or T cells enriched from blood (not recorded which). Receptors were obtained from a woman in her twenties or thirties who had recovered from COVID-19.

The chain has TRBV7-2 and TRBJ2-3, with TRBD2 as a possible D gene (6 bases). Germline loops: CDR1 SGHTA, CDR2 FQGNSA. The CDR3 is 15 amino acids. Deletions cut 1 base from V and 2 bases from J, with 10 bases between. CDR3 loop: CASSLGSGPTDTQYF. In DNA, the CDR3 is TGTGCCAGCAGCTTAGGTAGCGGACCCACAGATACGCAGTATTTT.

This clone was picked up a small number of times. This rearrangement joins TRBV4-1 to TRBJ2-7; 13 nucleotides align to TRBD2. The junction had 5 bases not matched to a gene; V was cut back by 1 base and J by 5 bases. The germline V gene encodes CDR1 MGHRA and CDR2 YSYEKL. This CDR3 is 16 amino acids long. The CDR3 reads CASSQATSGRSHEQYF. CDR3 DNA sequence: TGCGCCAGCAGCCAAGCGACTAGCGGGAGGTCCCACGAGCAGTACTTC.

The rearrangement joins TRBV20-1 to TRBJ2-7; TRBD2 aligns across 13 bases. This CDR3 is built from 17 residues. J lost 2 bases, V lost 3 bases, and 10 bases had no gene match. Looked up from germline, CDR1 is DFQATT and CDR2 is SNEGSKA (reference sequence). This CDR3 reads CSASVRATSGRAYEQYF. The CDR3, as DNA: TGCAGTGCTAGTGTCCGTGCCACTAGCGGGAGGGCCTACGAGCAGTACTTC.

The chain couples TRBV18 to TRBJ2-3, with 7 bases lining up with TRBD1. The ends lost 0 bases at V and 2 bases at J; junction bases unmatched: 5. This CDR3 has 16 amino acids. Germline values: CDR1 KGHSH, CDR2 LQKENI. The DNA for the CDR3 is TGTGCCAGCTCACCACCGAACAGGGGTAACACAGATACGCAGTATTTT. Its protein is CASSPPNRGNTDTQYF.

This chain uses TRBV4-3 with TRBJ1-2; perhaps TRBD1 as D (5 bases). This CDR3 comprises 13 residues. CDR1 LGHNA and CDR2 YSLEER come from the germline V gene. V shed 1 base and J shed 8 bases, with 11 bases lying between them. The CDR3 sequence is CASSQAGGEGYTF. The CDR3 region has the DNA TGCGCCAGCAGCCAAGCTGGAGGGGAAGGCTACACCTTC.

The rearrangement uses TRBV30 and TRBJ2-6, with D perhaps TRBD2 (5 bases). The V gene lost 0 bases and the J gene lost 2 bases, with 8 bases spanning the gap. The CDR3 contains 15 residues. Germline CDR1 is GTSNPN and CDR2 is SVGIG (reference sequence). The CDR3 region is CAWSVTGAGANVLTF. In DNA form, the CDR3 reads TGTGCCTGGAGTGTAACCGGGGCTGGGGCCAACGTCCTGACTTTC. The whole variable domain, filled in from reference TRBV30 and TRBJ2-6, reads SQTIHQWPATLVQPVGSPLSLECTVEGTSNPNLYWYRQAAGRGLQLLFYSVGIGQISSEVPQNLSASRPQDRQFILSSKKLLLSDSGFYLCAWSVTGAGANVLTFGAGSRLTVL.

The chain uses TRBV19 and TRBJ1-5; possibly TRBD1 for D (5 bases). The CDR3 is made up of 15 amino acids. The germline CDR1 and CDR2 sequences are LNHDA and SQIVND (reference sequence). V was cut by 5 bases and J by 1 base, with 12 bases left in between. The CDR3 sequence: CASSGGAGSNQPQHF. DNA of the CDR3: TGTGCCAGTAGTGGCGGGGCGGGAAGCAATCAGCCCCAGCATTTT.

This rearrangement joins TRBV10-3 to TRBJ2-1; 8 bases match TRBD2. Germline V gene sequence: CDR1 ENHRY, CDR2 SYGVKD. V was pared by 6 bases and J by 0 bases, with 7 bases of the junction left unmatched. This CDR3 spans 16 amino acids. Written as DNA, the CDR3 is TGTGCCATCAGCTATAGCGGGGCTAGCTCCTACAATGAGCAGTTCTTC. It encodes CAISYSGASSYNEQFF.

CDR3 DNA sequence: TGTGCCAGCAGCACGACGGTGGGACAGGGGTTAGGAGTAAGAACAGATACGCAGTATTTT. Its translation is CASSTTVGQGLGVRTDTQYF. The rearrangement links TRBV9 to TRBJ2-3; 10 positions match TRBD1. Germline trimming cut 4 bases from V and 3 bases from J; bases unmatched to any gene: 20. Germline V gene lookup returns CDR1 SGDLS and CDR2 YYNGEE. The CDR3 is made up of 20 amino acids.

The chain recombines TRBV5-4 with TRBJ1-2; D may be TRBD1 (5 bases). V was pared by 3 bases and J by 1 base, with 7 bases between. In germline, CDR1 is SGHNT, CDR2 YYREEE (reference sequence). The CDR3 is 13 amino acids. The CDR3, as DNA: TGTGCCAGCAGCTATGACAGTAACTATGGCTACACCTTC. This encodes CASSYDSNYGYTF.

The chain couples TRBV6-5 to TRBJ2-7; TRBD1 might be the D (5 bases). V gave up 2 bases and J gave up 1 base, with 9 bases separating them. There are 14 residues in the CDR3. Germline loops: CDR1 MNHEY, CDR2 SVGAGI. CDR3 residues: CASSYRAGSYEQYF. CDR3 DNA: TGTGCCAGCAGTTACAGAGCAGGGTCCTACGAGCAGTACTTC.

The rearrangement uses TRBV6-5 and TRBJ2-3; unclear D gene. The germline gives CDR1 MNHEY, CDR2 SVGAGI. The CDR3 has 15 residues. V lost 0 bases and J 2 bases, leaving 9 bases between the germline ends. The DNA of the CDR3 is TGTGCCAGCAGTTACTCGCCAGTCAACACAGATACGCAGTATTTT. It yields the protein CASSYSPVNTDTQYF.

The genes are TRBV6-2 or TRBV6-3 and TRBJ2-1; 12 nucleotides align to TRBD2. After removal of 5 bases from V and 5 bases from J, the junction contained 7 bases not matched to a gene. From germline, CDR1 is MNHEY and CDR2 SVGEGT. The CDR3 totals 16 residues. The CDR3 DNA sequence: TGTGCCAGCAGTAACTGGGGACTAGCGGGTCACAATGAGCAGTTCTTC. Translating gives CASSNWGLAGHNEQFF.

The J gene is TRBJ1-2, the V gene TRBV28, with D unresolved. The CDR3 sequence is 14 residues long. V shed 7 bases and J shed 3 bases, with 15 bases lying between them. Germline V gene data show CDR1 as MDHEN and CDR2 as SYDVKM. CDR3: CASTRDGNYYGYTF. In DNA form, the CDR3 reads TGTGCCAGCACCCGAGACGGGAACTACTATGGCTACACCTTC.

The V call is TRBV7-3, the J call TRBJ1-1; D might be TRBD1 (6 bases). Between the trimmed V and J ends, which lost 2 bases and 1 base, there was a span of 11 bases. The V gene's germline CDR1 is SGHTA and CDR2 FQGTGA. The CDR3 is made up of 15 amino acids. The CDR3: CASSLSGGSNTEAFF. The CDR3 nucleotides read TGTGCCAGCAGCTTATCTGGGGGCTCGAACACTGAAGCTTTCTTT.

The chain uses TRBV14 and TRBJ1-1; TRBD1 is a possible D gene (5 bases). Germline CDR1 is SGHDN and CDR2 is FVKESK. This CDR3 comprises 15 residues. V was pared by 8 bases and J by 4 bases, with 20 bases between. CDR3: CASYKNVGRATEAFF. The CDR3 nucleotides read TGTGCCAGCTATAAAAATGTGGGCAGGGCCACTGAAGCTTTCTTT. Full variable domain (missing parts from reference TRBV14 and TRBJ1-1): EAGVTQFPSHSVIEKGQTVTLRCDPISGHDNLYWYRRVMGKEIKFLLHFVKESKQDESGMPNNRFLAERTGGTYSTLKVQPAELEDSGVYFCASYKNVGRATEAFFGQGTRLTVV.

This chain links TRBV7-3 with TRBJ2-3; TRBD2 matches 8 bases. V lost 5 bases, J lost 1 base, and 5 bases stayed unmatched. The CDR3 runs to 15 residues. From germline, CDR1 is SGHTA and CDR2 FQGTGA. CDR3 nucleotide sequence: TGTGCCAGCAGCCAAGCGGGGGAACGCACAGATACGCAGTATTTT. It translates to CASSQAGERTDTQYF. Using reference TRBV7-3 and TRBJ2-3 for the parts outside the CDR3, the full variable domain is GAGVSQTPSNKVTEKGKYVELRCDPISGHTALYWYRQSLGQGPEFLIYFQGTGAADDSGLPNDRFFAVRPEGSVSTLKIQRTERGDSAVYLCASSQAGERTDTQYFGPGTRLTVL.

In DNA, the CDR3 is TGTGCCAGCAGCTTGGTTACTAGGACTAGCGGGAGTGGGCCCTACAATGAGCAGTTCTTC. This sequence encodes CASSLVTRTSGSGPYNEQFF. The chain is built from TRBV5-4 and TRBJ2-1; 13 bases line up with TRBD2. CDR3 length equals 20 residues. The junction had 11 bases not matched to a gene; V was cut back by 0 bases and J by 2 bases. CDR1 is SGHNT and CDR2 is YYREEE in the germline V gene (reference sequence).

This chain joins TRBV30 and TRBJ1-1; the D gene is possibly TRBD1 (5 bases). The CDR3 has 13 residues. V was shortened by 2 bases and J by 11 bases, with 18 bases between the two germline ends. CDR1 and CDR2 from the germline V gene are GTSNPN and SVGIG (reference sequence). This chain's CDR3 is CAWSSGRGPWAFF. Here the CDR3 DNA reads TGTGCCTGGAGTTCGGGGAGGGGCCCATGGGCTTTCTTT.

The chain links TRBV2 to TRBJ1-2; TRBD1 matches at 9 bases. The CDR3 spans 16 residues. With V trimmed by 3 bases and J by 4 bases, 9 bases remained unmatched. Germline values: CDR1 SNHLY, CDR2 FYNNEI. The CDR3 nucleotides are TGTGCCAGCAGTGAGCCCGACAGGGGGTTCGTCTATGGCTACACCTTC. Translating it yields CASSEPDRGFVYGYTF.

This chain links TRBV11-2 with TRBJ2-7; a possible D gene is TRBD1 (5 bases). V shed 0 bases and J shed 5 bases, with 11 bases lying between them. The CDR3 totals 14 residues. CDR1 and CDR2 from the germline V gene are SGHAT and FQNNGV. The CDR3 DNA is TGTGCCAGCAGCTTAGACCAGGGTCTCCACGAGCAGTACTTC. Encoded protein: CASSLDQGLHEQYF.

The V and J genes are TRBV29-1 and TRBJ1-2; perhaps TRBD1 as D (6 bases). This CDR3 is 12 amino acids long. With 4 bases removed from V and 7 bases from J, the gap between germline ends came to 13 bases. Per germline, CDR1 SQVTM and CDR2 ANQGSEA. Here the CDR3 DNA reads TGCAGCGTTGGTGGTACAGGGTTTGGCTACACCTTC. Protein: CSVGGTGFGYTF.

This rearrangement joins TRBV7-6 to TRBJ1-3; the D is unclear. In germline, CDR1 is SGHVS, CDR2 FNYEAQ. There are 15 residues in the CDR3. V was shortened by 5 bases and J by 7 bases, with 18 bases between the two germline ends. The CDR3 nucleotides are TGTGCCAGCAGCCCACTCCCCCTCCGAAGCAACACCATATATTTT. It encodes CASSPLPLRSNTIYF.

The chain recombines TRBV28 with TRBJ1-5; D uncertain. The CDR3 totals 14 residues. V was trimmed by 4 bases and J by 0 bases, leaving 7 bases between them. From germline, CDR1 is MDHEN and CDR2 SYDVKM. Here the CDR3 reads CASSSTASNQPQHF. The CDR3 nucleotides are TGTGCCAGCAGTTCCACAGCTAGCAATCAGCCCCAGCATTTT.

The CDR3 bases are TGTGCCAGCACCCTGGGCCCTTCTAGCGGGAGGGCCTCAGATACGCAGTATTTT. Translating it yields CASTLGPSSGRASDTQYF. The chain carries TRBV28 and TRBJ2-3, with TRBD2 matching over 12 bases. This CDR3 region has 18 residues. Germline CDR1 reads MDHEN; CDR2 reads SYDVKM. Trimming removed 7 bases from V and 4 bases from J; junction bases left unmatched: 15.

The gene calls are TRBV27 and TRBJ2-7, with D tentatively TRBD2 (6 bases). Germline CDR1 and CDR2: MNHEY and SMNVEV (reference sequence). The CDR3 has 14 amino acids. V was pared by 5 bases and J by 2 bases, with 13 bases between. The CDR3 region is CASSKTSSPYEQYF. CDR3 sequence (DNA): TGTGCCAGCAGTAAAACTAGCTCTCCCTACGAGCAGTACTTC.

J is TRBJ1-1 and V is TRBV18, with a weak D call TRBD1 (6 bases). CDR3 size: 15 residues. Germline V gives CDR1 KGHSH, CDR2 LQKENI. V was cut by 3 bases and J by 5 bases, with 16 bases left in between. CDR3 loop: CASSPAGVKLTEAFF. CDR3 DNA: TGTGCCAGCTCACCCGCAGGGGTAAAGTTAACTGAAGCTTTCTTT. Supplemented by reference TRBV18 and TRBJ1-1, the full variable domain reads NAGVMQNPRHLVRRRGQEARLRCSPMKGHSHVYWYRQLPEEGLKFMVYLQKENIIDESGMPKERFSAEFPKEGPSILRIQQVVRGDSAAYFCASSPAGVKLTEAFFGQGTRLTVV.